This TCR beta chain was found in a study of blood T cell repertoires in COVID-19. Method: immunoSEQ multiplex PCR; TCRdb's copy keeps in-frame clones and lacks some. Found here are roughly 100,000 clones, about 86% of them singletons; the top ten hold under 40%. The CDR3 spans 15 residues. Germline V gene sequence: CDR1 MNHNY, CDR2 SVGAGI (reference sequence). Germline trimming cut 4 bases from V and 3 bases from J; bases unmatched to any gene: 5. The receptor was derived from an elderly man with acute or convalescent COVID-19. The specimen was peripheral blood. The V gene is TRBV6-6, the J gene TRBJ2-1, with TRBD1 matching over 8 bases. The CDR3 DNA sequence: TGTGCCAGCAGTTTTCCAGGGGGCTACTACAATGAGCAGTTCTTC. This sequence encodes CASSFPGGYYNEQFF.